This note documents a single T cell receptor (beta chain) sequence. TCR beta CDR3 regions were amplified from RNA. The HTBI primer set drove a first-round RT-PCR of the TCR CDR3. One entry per CDR3 protein, called by TCRdb with MiXCR from the multiplex PCR reads. The data show some 440,000 distinct CDR3 sequences, less than 20% seen once. It was uncontrolled infection, other autoimmune disease, pregnancy or lactation that excluded patients. This entry is derived from a study of T cells in Graves' hyperthyroidism and ophthalmopathy. The V gene's germline CDR1 is MDHEN and CDR2 SYDVKM. Unmatched junction bases numbered 11, after V lost 3 bases and J lost 7 bases. The CDR3 has 16 residues.

The V and J genes are TRBV28 and TRBJ2-7; 11 positions match TRBD1. Source material: blood. The TCR was taken from a woman aged 18-30 years with Graves' hyperthyroidism. The CDR3 sequence: CASSFPQPGTGGEQYF. The DNA of the CDR3 is TGTGCCAGCAGTTTCCCACAACCCGGGACAGGGGGTGAGCAGTACTTC. The whole variable domain, remainder taken from reference TRBV28 and TRBJ2-7, is DVKVTQSSRYLVKRTGEKVFLECVQDMDHENMFWYRQDPGLGLRLIYFSYDVKMKEKGDIPEGYSVSREKKERFSLILESASTNQTSMYLCASSFPQPGTGGEQYFGPGTRLTVT.